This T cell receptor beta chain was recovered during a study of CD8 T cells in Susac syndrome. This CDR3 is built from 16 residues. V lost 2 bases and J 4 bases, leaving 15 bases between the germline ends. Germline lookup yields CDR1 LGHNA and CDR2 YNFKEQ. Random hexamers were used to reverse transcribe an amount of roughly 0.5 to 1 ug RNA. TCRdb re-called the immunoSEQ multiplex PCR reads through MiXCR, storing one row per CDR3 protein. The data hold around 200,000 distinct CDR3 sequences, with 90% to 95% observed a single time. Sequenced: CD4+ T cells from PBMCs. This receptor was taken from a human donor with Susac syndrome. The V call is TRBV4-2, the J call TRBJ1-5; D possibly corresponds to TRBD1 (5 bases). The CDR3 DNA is TGTGCCAGCAGCCAAAATCCGGGGCGGAATAATCAGCCCCAGCATTTT. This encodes CASSQNPGRNNQPQHF.